What follows are 30 T cell receptor beta chains derived from one specimen sequenced in a study of control samples from healthy donors and cancer patients. TCRdb keeps only in-frame clones here, not all; method: immunoSEQ multiplex PCR. The table records some 74,000 clones, approximately 94% of them present only once. Sequencing was carried out using blood. The source is a woman aged 25 to 45 in good health.

The V gene is TRBV11-2, the J gene TRBJ1-1; no definite D call. Trimming pared 5 bases from V and 2 bases from J, leaving 6 bases between. The CDR3 sequence is 12 residues long. Germline loops: CDR1 SGHAT, CDR2 FQNNGV. For the CDR3, the DNA is TGTGCCAGCAGCCCAGAAAACACTGAAGCTTTCTTT. Its protein product is CASSPENTEAFF.

V usage is TRBV5-1 and J usage is TRBJ2-7; the D is unclear. Germline loops: CDR1 SGHRS, CDR2 YFSETQ. The CDR3 spans 14 residues. V was clipped by 0 bases and J by 6 bases, with 13 bases between them. This CDR3 reads CASSLEVHRTEQYF. In DNA form, the CDR3 reads TGCGCCAGCAGCTTGGAGGTACACAGAACCGAGCAGTACTTC. Based on the CDR3 plus reference TRBV5-1 and TRBJ2-7, the full variable domain is KAGVTQTPRYLIKTRGQQVTLSCSPISGHRSVSWYQQTPGQGLQFLFEYFSETQRNKGNFPGRFSGRQFSNSRSEMNVSTLELGDSALYLCASSLEVHRTEQYFGPGTRLTVT.

Here the CDR3 reads CASSFFGSTNEKLFF. CDR3 in DNA: TGTGCCAGCAGCTTTTTTGGGTCAACTAATGAAAAACTGTTTTTT. V and J are TRBV5-6 and TRBJ1-4; D gene ambiguous. The CDR3 spans 15 residues. Trimming took off 2 bases at V and 0 bases at J, with 8 bases between the two ends. The germline CDR1 and CDR2 sequences are SGHDT and YYEEEE.

The V call is TRBV3-1 (or the pseudogene TRBV3-2), the J call TRBJ1-1; D remains unclear. There are 15 residues in the CDR3. Germline CDR1 reads LGHDT; CDR2 reads YNNKEL (reference sequence). Trimming stripped 0 bases from V and 0 bases from J, with 8 bases between. The CDR3 loop is CASSQDSRMNTEAFF. The DNA for the CDR3 is TGTGCCAGCAGCCAAGATAGCCGCATGAACACTGAAGCTTTCTTT.

The chain links TRBV28 to TRBJ2-3; the D is unclear. The germline V and J ends were trimmed by 5 bases and 5 bases, with 8 bases remaining between them. Germline V gene lookup returns CDR1 MDHEN and CDR2 SYDVKM. The CDR3 sequence is 12 residues long. This CDR3 reads CASSTELDTQYF. The CDR3 bases are TGTGCCAGCAGTACAGAATTAGATACGCAGTATTTT.

The chain has TRBV9 and TRBJ1-1, with D perhaps matching TRBD1 (5 bases). Trimming stripped 0 bases from V and 4 bases from J, with 7 bases between. The CDR3 totals 13 residues. Germline lookup yields CDR1 SGDLS and CDR2 YYNGEE. The CDR3 coding sequence is TGTGCCAGCAGCGTAGAAAGGGGCACTGAAGCTTTCTTT. It translates to CASSVERGTEAFF.

The chain carries TRBV10-1 and TRBJ1-1; 7 positions match TRBD1. Germline V gene lookup returns CDR1 WNHNN and CDR2 SYGVQD (reference sequence). CDR3 length: 12 residues. With V trimmed by 5 bases and J by 8 bases, 5 bases remained unmatched. The DNA of the CDR3 is TGCGCCAGCAGTAGATACAGGGGAGAAGCTTTCTTT. Its translation is CASSRYRGEAFF.

Worth noting for this clone: One junction end does not reproduce the germline sequence, and a read error may be involved. The chain links TRBV5-4 to TRBJ2-5, with 7 nucleotides matching TRBD2. The germline V gene has CDR1 SGHNT and CDR2 YYREEE (reference sequence). The CDR3 totals 13 residues. CDR3 in amino acids: CASSPGRSETRYF. DNA of the CDR3: TGTGCCAGCAGCCCCGGGAGGTCCGAGACCCGGTACTTC. Full variable domain (remainder filled in from reference TRBV5-4 and TRBJ2-5): ETGVTQSPTHLIKTRGQQVTLRCSSQSGHNTVSWYQQALGQGPQFIFQYYREEENGRGNFPPRFSGLQFPNYSSELNVNALELDDSALYLCASSPGRSETRYFGPGTRLLVL.

The count of this clone is one. The J gene is TRBJ1-5, the V gene TRBV12-3 or TRBV12-4; D gene uncertain. Between the trimmed V and J ends, which lost 2 bases and 2 bases, there was a span of 4 bases. The CDR3 spans 13 residues. CDR3 sequence: CASSLSGNQPQHF. The CDR3, as DNA: TGTGCCAGCAGTTTATCAGGCAATCAGCCCCAGCATTTT.

The rearrangement uses TRBV27 and TRBJ1-5; maybe TRBD1 (5 bases). Germline assignment: CDR1 MNHEY and CDR2 SMNVEV (reference sequence). Trimming pared 5 bases from V and 4 bases from J, leaving 9 bases between. This CDR3 spans 13 amino acids. The DNA of the CDR3 is TGTGCCAGCAGTGCGACAGCTAATCAGCCCCAGCATTTT. It codes for CASSATANQPQHF.

This chain links TRBV3-1 (or the pseudogene TRBV3-2) with TRBJ1-2; tentative D call: TRBD1 (5 bases). CDR1 and CDR2 from the germline V gene are LGHDT and YNNKEL (reference sequence). V dropped 2 bases and J dropped 10 bases, with 14 bases sitting between them. The CDR3 has 13 amino acids. Here the CDR3 reads CASSQFTTDDYTF. DNA for the CDR3: TGTGCCAGCAGCCAATTTACGACAGATGACTACACCTTC.

This sequence joins TRBV30 and TRBJ1-6, with D hard to call. Germline values: CDR1 GTSNPN, CDR2 SVGIG (reference sequence). Between the trimmed V and J ends, which lost 0 bases and 6 bases, there was a span of 9 bases. The CDR3 has 14 residues. The CDR3, as DNA: TGTGCCTGGAGTGTACTACAGAGTAATTCACCCCTCCACTTT. Amino acid sequence: CAWSVLQSNSPLHF.

CDR3 in amino acids: CANQQGGTDTQYF. In DNA form, the CDR3 reads TGTGCCAACCAGCAGGGTGGCACAGATACGCAGTATTTT. The chain is built from TRBV10-3 and TRBJ2-3; weak D call: TRBD1 (5 bases). V was shortened by 10 bases and J by 1 base, with 12 bases between the two germline ends. The CDR3 covers 13 residues. Germline V gene data show CDR1 as ENHRY and CDR2 as SYGVKD.

The chain has TRBV5-8 and TRBJ2-5; D perhaps matches TRBD1 (5 bases). This CDR3 is built from 15 residues. Trimming removed 4 bases from V and 1 base from J, with 14 bases in between. From germline, CDR1 is SGHTS and CDR2 YDEGEE. The CDR3: CASSDRQPAQETQYF. The CDR3 nucleotides are TGTGCCAGCAGCGATCGACAGCCAGCCCAAGAGACCCAGTACTTC.

The rearrangement links TRBV7-9 to TRBJ2-1; 8 nucleotides agree with TRBD1. The germline V gene encodes CDR1 SEHNR and CDR2 FQNEAQ (reference sequence). CDR3 length equals 13 residues. Trimming removed 8 bases from V and 3 bases from J; junction bases left unmatched: 3. CDR3 sequence: CASDGTGYNEQFF. The CDR3 DNA reads as TGTGCCAGCGACGGGACAGGCTACAATGAGCAGTTCTTC. The full variable domain, its missing parts supplied by reference TRBV7-9 and TRBJ2-1, is DTGVSQNPRHKITKRGQNVTFRCDPISEHNRLYWYRQTLGQGPEFLTYFQNEAQLEKSRLLSDRFSAERPKGSFSTLEIQRTEQGDSAMYLCASDGTGYNEQFFGPGTRLTVL.

This clone was observed a single time. The V call is TRBV6-1, the J call TRBJ1-4; the match to TRBD1 covers 7 bases. The CDR3 runs to 16 residues. Germline values: CDR1 MNHNS, CDR2 SASEGT. J was trimmed by 5 bases and V by 4 bases; bases with no gene match: 10. The CDR3 DNA follows: TGTGCCAGCAGTGCCGCTAGACAGGGAGCAAATGAAAAACTGTTTTTT. This gives the protein CASSAARQGANEKLFF.

The chain is built from TRBV6-4 and TRBJ2-1, with D possibly being TRBD2 (6 bases). The CDR3 length is 15 residues. V was pared by 4 bases and J by 0 bases, with 10 bases between. Germline-derived CDR1 and CDR2 are MRHNA and SNTAGT. CDR3 loop: CASSAEGSSYNEQFF. As DNA, the CDR3 is TGTGCCAGCAGTGCGGAGGGGAGCTCCTACAATGAGCAGTTCTTC.

The chain uses TRBV10-3 and TRBJ2-5; D gene unclear. The CDR3 has 13 amino acids. In germline, CDR1 is ENHRY, CDR2 SYGVKD. Trimming took off 9 bases at V and 3 bases at J, with 14 bases between the two ends. The CDR3 DNA reads as TGTGCCATAAGAAGCGCCGTTGAAGAGACCCAGTACTTC. It is translated as CAIRSAVEETQYF.

The rearrangement uses TRBV6-5 and TRBJ1-1; D not certain. CDR3 size: 16 residues. Germline V gives CDR1 MNHEY, CDR2 SVGAGI. With 4 bases removed from V and 0 bases from J, the gap between germline ends came to 15 bases. CDR3 bases: TGTGCCAGCAGTTCCGAGGACGGAACTATGAACACTGAAGCTTTCTTT. Residues: CASSSEDGTMNTEAFF.

The chain carries TRBV6-1 and TRBJ2-3; 7 bases map to TRBD1. The junction had 3 bases not matched to a gene; V was cut back by 3 bases and J by 3 bases. Germline assignment: CDR1 MNHNS and CDR2 SASEGT. CDR3 length: 14 residues. This chain's CDR3 is CASSERGQTDTQYF. CDR3 DNA: TGTGCCAGCAGTGAGAGGGGGCAGACAGATACGCAGTATTTT.

V gene TRBV19 combines with J gene TRBJ2-1; D possibly corresponds to TRBD2 (5 bases). CDR1 LNHDA and CDR2 SQIVND come from the germline V gene (reference sequence). The CDR3 is made up of 16 amino acids. V was clipped by 6 bases and J by 3 bases, with 18 bases between them. The DNA for the CDR3 is TGTGCCAGTAGGACCTGGGCCCAGACTAACTACAATGAGCAGTTCTTC. It specifies CASRTWAQTNYNEQFF.

This clone was counted only a few times. The J gene is TRBJ1-2, the V gene TRBV6-1; D uncertain. V lost 3 bases and J 0 bases, leaving 11 bases between the germline ends. From germline, CDR1 is MNHNS and CDR2 SASEGT. CDR3 length: 15 residues. CDR3 in DNA: TGTGCCAGCAGTGAGAGGGAGGGAGCTAACTATGGCTACACCTTC. Protein product: CASSEREGANYGYTF.

CDR3 amino acids: CASSLTTGIGELFF. Written as DNA, the CDR3 is TGTGCCAGCAGCCTAACGACAGGGATCGGGGAGCTGTTTTTT. The chain recombines TRBV7-9 with TRBJ2-2; 7 nucleotides agree with TRBD1. Germline CDR1 is SEHNR and CDR2 is FQNEAQ (reference sequence). There are 14 residues in the CDR3. The V segment lost 5 bases and the J segment 7 bases; nucleotides outside the gene matches: 7.

The genes are TRBV5-1 and TRBJ1-1; TRBD1 is a possible D gene (6 bases). CDR1 is SGHRS and CDR2 is YFSETQ in the germline V gene. V was cut by 3 bases and J by 8 bases, with 14 bases left in between. CDR3 size: 13 residues. As DNA, the CDR3 is TGCGCCAGCAGCTCTGAGGGGACATTCGAAGCTTTCTTT. This codes for CASSSEGTFEAFF.

V gene TRBV29-1 combines with J gene TRBJ1-1; D unclear. The ends were cut back, 4 bases at V and 2 bases at J, with 17 bases in the middle. The germline V gene encodes CDR1 SQVTM and CDR2 ANQGSEA. The CDR3 length is 15 residues. The CDR3 reads CSVGWPGGDNTEAFF. CDR3 bases: TGCAGCGTTGGATGGCCAGGCGGTGACAACACTGAAGCTTTCTTT.

This clone was recorded once. This chain connects TRBV6-5 to TRBJ2-5, with TRBD1 identical over 7 bases. Germline assignment: CDR1 MNHEY and CDR2 SVGAGI. The CDR3 sequence is 13 residues long. With V trimmed by 6 bases and J by 9 bases, 10 bases remained unmatched. The CDR3 region is CASRQTGAPSQYF. CDR3 sequence (DNA): TGTGCCAGCAGACAAACAGGGGCCCCCTCCCAGTACTTC.

This chain links TRBV2 with TRBJ2-3, with 9 bases lining up with TRBD1. The CDR3 covers 14 residues. Germline loops: CDR1 SNHLY, CDR2 FYNNEI. Unmatched junction bases numbered 7, after V lost 7 bases and J lost 5 bases. The CDR3 bases are TGTGCCAGCACCAAGGACAGGGGAATAGATACGCAGTATTTT. Its translation is CASTKDRGIDTQYF.

This clone was observed once. The J gene is TRBJ1-2, the V gene TRBV28; no definite D call. V was shortened by 1 base and J by 1 base, with 10 bases between the two germline ends. The CDR3 loop spans 15 amino acids. The germline V gene encodes CDR1 MDHEN and CDR2 SYDVKM. The CDR3 DNA reads as TGTGCCAGCAGTTTATTTGCAACGGGTAACTATGGCTACACCTTC. This sequence encodes CASSLFATGNYGYTF.

The DNA for the CDR3 is TGCGCCAGCGCCCCTGGAGGGAACACTGAAGCTTTCTTT. Protein: CASAPGGNTEAFF. The V and J genes are TRBV5-1 and TRBJ1-1; D call uncertain. The CDR3 totals 13 residues. CDR1 and CDR2 (germline): SGHRS, YFSETQ. Trimming removed 7 bases at V and 1 base at J, with 11 bases between.

The chain employs TRBV2 and TRBJ1-4; tentatively, D is TRBD1 (6 bases). Germline V gene data show CDR1 as SNHLY and CDR2 as FYNNEI. V shed 5 bases and J shed 0 bases, with 10 bases lying between them. The CDR3 contains 15 residues. The CDR3 DNA follows: TGTGCCAGCAGTTCAGGACAGACAACTAATGAAAAACTGTTTTTT. Translation: CASSSGQTTNEKLFF.